This TCR beta chain was obtained from a study of cytomegalovirus exposure and HLA in healthy donors (dated by TCRdb to 2017 to 2019). With respect to the entire study: An earlier analysis of about 560 of the donors reported approximately 280 Gb of sequence data and 95 million to 130 million unique TCR beta sequences obtained from about 180 million T cells. Roughly 300 gigabases of sequencing data and tens of millions of unique TCR sequences were included in an early release covering 500 to 750 HLA-typed donors. The genetic ancestry cluster associated with self-reported Caucasian donors included about four fifths of the approximately 400 genotyped donors. The aim of the study was to test whether cataloging public T cell receptors could identify signatures of past pathogen exposure. The T cell repertoires of 700 or so subjects were profiled by immunosequencing and related to cytomegalovirus serostatus. A separate validation cohort of roughly 130 different subjects was used in addition to the approximately 700-subject first cohort. High-throughput TCR immunosequencing, statistical association of individual TCRs with disease status, and machine learning were combined to predict cytomegalovirus infection status. To study patterns of TCR occurrence, a later analysis re-analyzed previously published TCR beta repertoires from 650 to 750 donors and added high-resolution HLA genotyping. The later analysis used no new phenotypic data to find candidate immune exposures, relying instead on TCR beta sequences and their occurrence across donors. An earlier analysis of several hundred of the donors applied high-throughput TCR beta sequencing to assess whether each TCR beta V gene segment acted as functional or pseudogenic. Donor age, sex, ethnicity and CMV serostatus were compiled alongside the repertoire data. Genome-wide SNP genotypes for about 65% of the roughly 670 donors were used in a later genetic analysis, which treated that subset as a discovery cohort. All discovery cohort repertoires had been generated on a single sequencing platform. HLA typing covered class I and class II loci at four-digit resolution. Typing coverage differed by locus: A, B, C, DRB1 and DQB1 were typed in about 620-630 donors, DQA1 in 522, DPA1 in 600 to 610, and DPB1 in 400 to 480. Because of strong linkage in the cohort, roughly 5 DR-DQ haplotypes were treated as single units for association and clustering. On average, 235,054 unique TCR beta nucleotide sequences were sequenced per donor among more than 350 genotyped donors of the cohort, with approximately 18% of those sequences being non-productive.

Receptor amplification or capture employed the immunoSEQ multiplex PCR assay. A mixture of 60 forward primers for TCR Vbeta segments and 13 reverse primers for TCR Jbeta segments was used in the multiplex PCR. The CDR3 region of rearranged TCR beta genes was amplified from genomic DNA with a multiplex PCR assay. The amplified TCR beta libraries were sequenced on the Illumina HiSeq System as 87-base-pair reads. As for the authors' bioinformatics: A later analysis tallied 75 million to 85 million unique TCR beta chains across the 600 to 700 repertoires, and about 10 million of those chains were shared by two or more donors. Raw reads were error-corrected and collapsed into unique sequences by a nearest-neighbor algorithm in which closely related sequences were merged to remove PCR and sequencing errors. CDR3 sequences were aligned to IMGT reference sequences to assign V, D and J gene segments. For a sequence to be retained, at least a six-nucleotide match to both a V gene segment and a J gene segment was required. A rearrangement counted as productive if the CDR3 had no stop codons and remained in frame with V and J, and every other rearrangement counted as non-productive. CDR3 was defined according to IMGT convention as the region running from the second conserved V-encoded cysteine to the conserved J-encoded phenylalanine. The earlier analysis of 550 to 650 of the donors excluded any sequence lacking an unambiguous match to a single V gene segment. In an earlier analysis of almost 600 of the donors, a V segment was called functional when productive rearrangements were above 56.7%, and segregating when the standard deviation between donors exceeded 5%. To diagnose cytomegalovirus status from the catalog of TCR beta chain sequences, a statistical classification framework was built. In a later analysis, V and J genes were assigned by comparing TCR nucleotide sequences against IMGT/GENE-DB human TR gene sequences. A later analysis assigned CDR3 sequences and most-parsimonious VDJ recombination scenarios with the TCRdist pipeline. In a later analysis, each TCR beta chain was defined by its CDR3 amino acid sequence together with its V-gene family, and reads without a unique V-gene family were excluded. As a way to deal with suspected cross-contamination and a sequencing artifact, a later analysis dropped 500 to 700 nucleotide sequences that were highly shared and had low generation probability. For each public chain, a later analysis derived a clonal expansion index from normalized ranks of inferred template counts within each repertoire. In a later analysis, generation probabilities were computed using a VDJ recombination model fitted to out-of-frame rearrangements, and the results were checked against IGoR. In a later analysis, TCR-TCR, TCR-HLA and TCR-CMV co-occurrence was scored with hypergeometric tests, and a repertoire-size bias correction was applied to TCR pairs. To estimate false discovery rates, a later analysis permuted the HLA or CMV assignments 20 times. In a later analysis, co-occurring TCRs were grouped using DBSCAN, and TCRdist sequence similarity was added for clustering within HLA-allele-positive subsets. Repertoires with fewer than 30,000 or more than 120,000 public chains were left out of co-occurrence clustering, as were four to six repertoires with anomalous nucleotide sharing. In its TCRdb copy, this immuneACCESS table keeps in-frame sequences only and misses some clones. Where compared with another copy, unresolved V genes explain less than half of these, and the others have no known cause. That table furnishes V, J and clone size, whereas the DNA furnished D and trimming. The sample table contains roughly 160,000 clones; only one count was recorded for roughly 85% of them. The top ten clonotypes cover over 12% of the sample.

In total, approximately 690 healthy bone marrow donors made up the cohort. At the time of sampling, all cohort members were nominally healthy, though unrecorded immune exposures were likely present. The donor was CMV seropositive and belonged to the group of 250 to 300 seropositive cohort members. A peripheral blood sample was provided by each donor, and peripheral blood mononuclear cells were used for TCR beta sequencing. The Qiagen DNeasy Blood Extraction Kit was used to extract genomic DNA from the blood cell samples. Spanning cysteine to phenylalanine, the CDR3 consists of 16 amino acids. The CDR3 DNA has 48 bases and is translated from base 1. The trim is 0 bases for V and 0 bases for J, with a gap of 10 bases between the germline ends. Via the germline V gene, CDR1 is SGDLS and CDR2 YYNGEE. On this clone: Its antigen remains undetermined. No base quality values were provided; no much bigger clone lies one nucleotide off.

Overall study outcomes, separate from this receptor: In the study, 150 to 200 TCR beta chains were listed as associated with cytomegalovirus. According to a later analysis, most CMV-associated TCR beta chains appeared to be HLA-restricted, and the HLA associations seemed to be driven largely by CMV exposure. Across donors, most TCR sequences were observed very rarely, whereas some public TCRs were present in many individuals. The classifier was reported to diagnose cytomegalovirus status with high specificity and sensitivity in both the original cohort and the validation cohort. Assigning TCR associations to individual alleles was difficult when HLA alleles, especially DR and DQ, strongly co-occurred. Some IMGT-functional V segments, including TRBV6-2 and TRBV6-3, could not be told apart with the 87-base-pair reads, so those segments were excluded. Because HLA typing was unavailable for some donors at each locus, only the typed subset was used in association tests. According to the authors, the approach could potentially be generalized to other disease states and immunological phenotypes. Sequencing depth was assumed to be roughly uniform across donors in the presence/absence analyses, though that assumption may not hold. A further reported finding was that TCR beta sequences accurately predicted the HLA-A and HLA-B alleles for most subjects in the first cohort. In a later analysis, HLA-associated TCR beta chains showed more clonal expansion and lower generation probabilities than non-associated chains that were equally common. A cluster of highly shared sequence variants was judged likely to be a technical artifact of the sequencing pipeline. V-gene and J-gene trimming of TCR beta chains was associated with a missense DCLRE1C variant in a later genetic analysis, and the association was replicated in an independent cohort. The earlier analysis of approximately 590 of the donors excluded seventeen rarely observed V segments, including chromosome 9 orphons, because counts were too low. In a later analysis, TCR association rates were found to vary across HLA loci, with the most associated TCRs seen for DRB1 alleles and the fewest for HLA-C alleles. Linkage disequilibrium might explain the correlated functional status among segregating V segments, but an unknown experimental factor could not be ruled out. According to a later genetic analysis, donors in an Asian-associated ancestry cluster had fewer N-insertions in productive TCRs than the approximately 690-donor mean. A few of the identified cytomegalovirus-associated TCR beta chains were confirmed in vitro to be specific for cytomegalovirus antigens. An earlier analysis of 587 of the donors showed that most TCR beta V segments appeared in productive rearrangements either about 90% or about 30% of the time, which broadly matched IMGT annotations. At a false discovery rate of 0.05, a later analysis linked some 18,000 TCR beta sequences to specific HLA alleles. In this cohort, only TCR beta chains were sequenced, and detectable features were limited by the absence of alpha or paired-chain data. In a later analysis, several top co-occurrence clusters were reported to appear linked to parvovirus B19, influenza, CMV and Epstein-Barr virus. For the cohort, immune exposure information was limited to CMV serostatus.

The rearranged chain carries TRBV9 and TRBJ1-3; no D gene can be assigned with confidence. This TCR was recovered from a man aged 50 to 60 in good health and CMV-seropositive. Sequencing input: PBMCs. The nucleotides read TGTGCCAGCAGCGTAGACAGCCTGTACTCTGGAAACACCATATATTTT. The translation is CASSVDSLYSGNTIYF. With the rest looked up from the reference TRBV9 and TRBJ1-3 genes rather than sequenced, the full variable domain is DSGVTQTPKHLITATGQRVTLRCSPRSGDLSVYWYQQSLDQGLQFLIQYYNGEERAKGNILERFSAQQFPDLHSELNLSSLELGDSALYFCASSVDSLYSGNTIYFGEGSWLTVV.